The 11 T cell receptor beta chains reported below all come from one sample, sequenced in a study of blood T cell repertoires in COVID-19. The repertoire was sequenced with immunoSEQ multiplex PCR; TCRdb's copy has only in-frame clones and lacks some. The data contain about 100,000 clones, over 80% of them seen just once; the ten biggest clones take up 4.5% to 6%. The specimen was peripheral blood. The receptors were sampled from a man between 50 and 59 years old with active COVID-19.

This chain connects TRBV4-1 to TRBJ2-1, with TRBD2 matching over 8 bases. V trimming: 4 bases; J trimming: 7 bases; junction bases outside the gene matches: 15. Germline V lookup: CDR1 MGHRA, CDR2 YSYEKL. CDR3 length: 17 residues. The CDR3 loop reads CASSPSTGAGETNEQFF. The CDR3 DNA reads as TGCGCCAGCAGCCCGAGCACGGGAGCGGGAGAAACGAATGAGCAGTTCTTC.

The chain employs TRBV11-2 and TRBJ2-1; D remains ambiguous. The CDR3 is 13 amino acids. The germline V and J ends were trimmed by 5 bases and 7 bases, with 12 bases remaining between them. Germline V gene sequence: CDR1 SGHAT, CDR2 FQNNGV. The CDR3 nucleotides read TGTGCCAGCAGCCATATAGTCAGGAATGAGCAGTTCTTC. It translates to CASSHIVRNEQFF.

In DNA, the CDR3 is TGTGCCAGCACCTTCTCCCCCTCTGGAAACACCATATATTTT. Translating gives CASTFSPSGNTIYF. The genes are TRBV3-1 (or the pseudogene TRBV3-2) and TRBJ1-3; no reliable D call. The CDR3 runs 14 residues. V dropped 7 bases and J dropped 0 bases, with 10 bases sitting between them. Germline CDR1 reads LGHDT; CDR2 reads YNNKEL (reference sequence).

The J gene is TRBJ2-7, the V gene TRBV4-1; 13 bases map to TRBD2. This CDR3 contains 16 residues. Germline-derived CDR1 and CDR2 are MGHRA and YSYEKL. V trimming: 0 bases; J trimming: 6 bases; junction bases outside the gene matches: 5. The CDR3 protein is CASSQDRTSGSGEQYF. The CDR3 nucleotides read TGCGCCAGCAGCCAAGATCGGACTAGCGGGAGTGGCGAGCAGTACTTC.

The rearrangement joins TRBV7-9 to TRBJ2-7; D might be TRBD2 (5 bases). Trimming cost V 6 bases and J 0 bases, with 9 bases left between them. Germline-derived CDR1 and CDR2 are SEHNR and FQNEAQ (reference sequence). This CDR3 is 13 amino acids long. The CDR3 here is CASRSGSSYEQYF. Written as DNA, the CDR3 is TGTGCCAGCAGAAGCGGCAGCTCCTACGAGCAGTACTTC.

The rearrangement links TRBV24-1 to TRBJ2-6; 12 bases map to TRBD2. In germline, CDR1 is KGHDR, CDR2 SFDVKD. V lost 4 bases, J lost 2 bases, and 8 bases stayed unmatched. The CDR3 spans 19 residues. The CDR3 coding sequence is TGTGCCACCAGTGACCCGAAACTAGCGGGAGGTACTGGGGCCAACGTCCTGACTTTC. Its protein is CATSDPKLAGGTGANVLTF.

V usage is TRBV4-1 and J usage is TRBJ2-1; D may be TRBD1 (5 bases). The V and J ends lost 4 bases and 10 bases respectively, with 17 bases between them. Germline CDR1 and CDR2: MGHRA and YSYEKL. The CDR3 has 14 residues. CDR3 sequence (DNA): TGCGCCAGCAGCCCAAGGGGTAAGGGAAGCGAGCAGTTCTTC. Amino acids: CASSPRGKGSEQFF.

V and J are TRBV18 and TRBJ2-7; D call uncertain. V lost 3 bases and J lost 5, with 8 bases in between. CDR3 length equals 12 residues. The V gene's germline CDR1 is KGHSH and CDR2 LQKENI. This CDR3 is CASSPHPNEQYF. The CDR3 nucleotides read TGTGCCAGCTCACCCCACCCTAACGAGCAGTACTTC.

The chain employs TRBV24-1 and TRBJ2-1; a possible D gene is TRBD1 (5 bases). CDR1 is KGHDR, CDR2 SFDVKD, per germline. The V end was cut by 3 bases, the J end by 4 bases, with 6 bases between. The CDR3 extends over 13 amino acids. The CDR3 here is CATSDDRYNEQFF. The CDR3 nucleotides are TGTGCCACCAGTGATGACAGATACAATGAGCAGTTCTTC.

The chain joins TRBV19 to TRBJ2-3, with D possibly TRBD2 on 5 matching bases. CDR1 is LNHDA and CDR2 is SQIVND in the germline V gene (reference sequence). The V gene lost 7 bases and the J gene lost 2 bases, with 13 bases spanning the gap. This CDR3 has 14 residues. CDR3 nucleotides: TGTGCCAGTAACTCGAGGGCAGACACAGATACGCAGTATTTT. Translating gives CASNSRADTDTQYF.

A few counts support this clone. V usage is TRBV14 and J usage is TRBJ2-1; D may be TRBD2 (5 bases). The CDR3 sequence is 15 residues long. The V gene's germline CDR1 is SGHDN and CDR2 FVKESK. Trimming cost V 0 bases and J 8 bases, with 14 bases left between them. CDR3 DNA sequence: TGTGCCAGCAGCCAAGAGAGGAGGATCATCGATGAGCAGTTCTTC. Its protein is CASSQERRIIDEQFF.